The clone carrying this TCR beta chain has a count of ten or more. Amplified regions were TCR beta CDR3 sequences from RNA transcripts. The HTBI primer set drove a first-round RT-PCR of the TCR CDR3. Via MiXCR, TCRdb re-called the multiplex PCR reads, giving one row per CDR3 protein. The table includes hundreds of thousands of distinct CDR3 sequences, approximately 25% detected once. CDR1 SNHLY and CDR2 FYNNEI come from the germline V gene. This CDR3 is built from 14 residues. The V end was cut by 3 bases, the J end by 5 bases, with 13 bases between. These data are taken from a study of T cells in Graves' hyperthyroidism and ophthalmopathy.

The sequencing sample was made of blood. The genes are TRBV2 and TRBJ1-1, with a weak D call TRBD1 (5 bases). The sequence was collected from a man aged 50 to 60 with Graves' hyperthyroidism. The CDR3 is CASSEEGRGTEAFF. The CDR3 DNA reads as TGTGCCAGCAGTGAGGAGGGGCGAGGAACTGAAGCTTTCTTT.